The source of this TCR beta chain is a study of CD8+CD57+ T cells in acquired aplastic anemia. The study, taken as a whole, reports: CD8+ Simpson's diversity showed no significant patient-control difference.

The sample holds a few counts of this clonotype. Its antigen is not known. The V gene's germline CDR1 is DFQATT and CDR2 SNEGSKA (reference sequence). CDR3 size: 18 residues. Losses at the gene ends were 0 bases for V and 2 bases for J; bases not matched to a gene: 8. Using genomic DNA as the template, TCR beta VDJ and CDR3 profiling was carried out. TCRdb reprocessed the reads via MiXCR and lists one record per CDR3 protein. The sample has 150,000 to 200,000 distinct CDR3 sequences; 64% are singletons. Input material: sorted CD4+, CD8+, or CD8+CD57+ T cells (not recorded which) from PBMCs. The receptor's source is a human donor with severe aplastic anemia or a healthy control (not recorded which). This chain links TRBV20-1 with TRBJ2-1, with 12 bases that match TRBD2. The CDR3 region has the DNA TGCAGTGCTAGAGATTTCCTACTAGCGGGGGGAGCCTACAATGAGCAGTTCTTC. The encoded protein is CSARDFLLAGGAYNEQFF.